A single sample gave rise to the 18 T cell receptor beta chains below, sequenced in a study of blood T cells in healthy people across ages. Using a J-beta primer mix together with a sample-barcoded 5' primer, a second PCR was run for about 6 to 12 cycles. Each CDR3 protein is one row after TCRdb ran MiXCR on the 5' RACE reads. The table lists 1.5 million to 2 million distinct CDR3 sequences, about 39% of them singletons. Specimen: blood. These receptors were taken from a human donor in good health.

This clonotype was counted between two and nine times. The junction and the germline gene differ at one end; a read error may be behind it. The gene calls are TRBV19 and TRBJ1-1; D is unclear. The CDR3 runs to 13 residues. The germline gives CDR1 LNHDA, CDR2 SQIVND (reference sequence). CDR3 sequence: CTSSIDPNTEAFF. The CDR3 coding sequence is TGTACCAGTAGTATAGATCCGAACACTGAAGCTTTCTTT.

The V call is TRBV3-1, the J call TRBJ2-7; D may be TRBD1 or TRBD2 (6 bases each). This CDR3 is built from 15 residues. With 6 bases removed from V and 0 bases from J, the gap between germline ends came to 15 bases. Per the germline V gene, CDR1 is LGHDT and CDR2 is YNNKEL (reference sequence). CDR3 residues: CASRPKGGSSYEQYF. The CDR3, as DNA: TGTGCCAGCAGACCCAAGGGGGGTAGCTCCTACGAGCAGTACTTC.

This clonotype was seen once. At one of its ends the junction is not consistent with the germline gene, which may arise from a read error. The chain carries TRBV7-9 and TRBJ2-1; no clear D gene. The CDR3 is 11 residues long. Germline lookup yields CDR1 SEHNR and CDR2 FQNEAQ (reference sequence). The DNA of the CDR3 is TGTGCCAGCAGCCGTGGCAATGAGCAGGTCTTC. Residues: CASSRGNEQVF.

This chain connects TRBV10-3 to TRBJ2-1; 14 nucleotides align to TRBD2. J was trimmed by 4 bases and V by 10 bases; bases with no gene match: 6. The CDR3 has 15 amino acids. CDR1 and CDR2 from the germline V gene are ENHRY and SYGVKD. Written as DNA, the CDR3 is TGTGCCACCCGGACTAGCGGGGGGAGTTACAATGAGCAGTTCTTC. The encoded protein is CATRTSGGSYNEQFF.

The CDR3, as DNA: TGTGCCAGCAGTTTTAGAAGTCAGCCCCAGCATTTT. Protein sequence: CASSFRSQPQHF. V is TRBV12-3 or TRBV12-4 and J is TRBJ1-5; D gene unclear. CDR3 length equals 12 residues. V was trimmed by 3 bases and J by 6 bases, leaving 6 bases between them.

This chain connects TRBV20-1 to TRBJ1-4, with D unresolved. Trimming took off 6 bases at V and 14 bases at J, with 19 bases between the two ends. This CDR3 comprises 12 residues. The V gene's germline CDR1 is DFQATT and CDR2 SNEGSKA (reference sequence). The CDR3 reads CSAQFSDAQLFF. In DNA form, the CDR3 reads TGCAGTGCCCAATTCTCCGACGCACAGCTGTTTTTT.

The chain joins TRBV7-2 to TRBJ2-7, with 11 bases that match TRBD1. The CDR3 sequence is 15 residues long. Germline V gene data show CDR1 as SGHTA and CDR2 as FQGNSA. The V segment lost 1 base and the J segment 4 bases; nucleotides outside the gene matches: 3. Written as DNA, the CDR3 is TGTGCCAGCAGCTTAGGGGGACAGGGGGGATACGAGCAGTACTTC. This translates into CASSLGGQGGYEQYF.

The rearrangement joins TRBV7-2 to TRBJ2-5; possibly TRBD1 for D (5 bases). Trimming removed 5 bases at V and 4 bases at J, with 17 bases between. Germline CDR1 is SGHTA and CDR2 is FQGNSA. The CDR3 consists of 15 residues. The CDR3 sequence is CASSPRTPKGETQYF. CDR3 sequence (DNA): TGTGCCAGCAGCCCCCGGACACCGAAGGGAGAGACCCAGTACTTC.

This clonotype appeared a few times. This sequence joins TRBV28 and TRBJ1-5; TRBD1 might be the D (6 bases). Between the trimmed V and J ends, which lost 3 bases and 3 bases, there was a span of 12 bases. This CDR3 is 15 amino acids long. The germline gives CDR1 MDHEN, CDR2 SYDVKM. CDR3 bases: TGTGCCAGCAGTTTTCATACAGGGTCCAATCAGCCCCAGCATTTT. Its protein product is CASSFHTGSNQPQHF.

V gene TRBV27 combines with J gene TRBJ1-2, with no clear D. The length of the CDR3 is 14 residues. Germline V gene sequence: CDR1 MNHEY, CDR2 SMNVEV (reference sequence). The V end was cut by 5 bases, the J end by 3 bases, with 13 bases between. The CDR3 sequence is CASSPRYTYYGYTF. As DNA, the CDR3 is TGTGCCAGCAGTCCCCGGTACACTTACTATGGCTACACCTTC.

This chain joins TRBV4-3 and TRBJ1-1; tentative D call: TRBD1 (6 bases). Germline V gene lookup returns CDR1 LGHNA and CDR2 YSLEER. The CDR3 sequence is 17 residues long. The V and J ends lost 4 bases and 0 bases respectively, with 18 bases between them. The CDR3: CASSPAIPGQMNTEAFF. The DNA for the CDR3 is TGCGCCAGCAGCCCCGCTATTCCGGGACAAATGAACACTGAAGCTTTCTTT.

The chain's CDR3 is CASSRGWVGDAKNIQYF. As DNA, the CDR3 is TGTGCCAGCAGCCGGGGATGGGTTGGTGATGCCAAAAACATTCAGTACTTC. This chain connects TRBV7-9 to TRBJ2-4; D is perhaps TRBD2 (5 bases). This CDR3 is 17 amino acids long. V was clipped by 5 bases and J by 1 base, with 18 bases between them. The V gene's germline CDR1 is SEHNR and CDR2 FQNEAQ (reference sequence). The whole variable domain, filled in from reference TRBV7-9 and TRBJ2-4, reads DTGVSQNPRHKITKRGQNVTFRCDPISEHNRLYWYRQTLGQGPEFLTYFQNEAQLEKSRLLSDRFSAERPKGSFSTLEIQRTEQGDSAMYLCASSRGWVGDAKNIQYFGAGTRLSVL.

This rearrangement joins TRBV5-1 to TRBJ1-1, with TRBD1 matching over 9 bases. This CDR3 is 16 amino acids long. V shed 2 bases and J 2 bases; nucleotides not matched to a gene: 7. Germline V gene sequence: CDR1 SGHRS, CDR2 YFSETQ. The CDR3 DNA reads as TGCGCCAGCAGCTTCACAGGGGGCGAGGGTAACACTGAAGCTTTCTTT. It translates to CASSFTGGEGNTEAFF.

This chain joins TRBV6-1 and TRBJ2-5, with D tentatively TRBD1 (6 bases). The V and J ends lost 1 base and 2 bases respectively, with 14 bases between them. The CDR3 totals 16 residues. CDR1 MNHNS and CDR2 SASEGT come from the germline V gene. The chain's CDR3 is CASSEEVGQGQETQYF. Written as DNA, the CDR3 is TGTGCCAGCAGTGAAGAAGTGGGGCAGGGGCAAGAGACCCAGTACTTC.

This clonotype was observed a handful of times. The chain has TRBV6-2 or TRBV6-3 and TRBJ2-1; unclear D gene. This CDR3 has 13 amino acids. Trimming took off 4 bases at V and 5 bases at J, with 9 bases between the two ends. The germline V gene encodes CDR1 MNHEY and CDR2 SVGEGT. In DNA, the CDR3 is TGTGCCAGCAGTTCACAGTCCCACAATGAGCAGTTCTTC. Translation gives CASSSQSHNEQFF.

The chain is built from TRBV7-2 and TRBJ2-5; tentative D call: TRBD2 (5 bases). Germline V lookup: CDR1 SGHTA, CDR2 FQGNSA. Trimming removed 2 bases from V and 2 bases from J, with 9 bases in between. There are 14 residues in the CDR3. CDR3 DNA sequence: TGTGCCAGCAGCTTAAGTAGCGCACAAGAGACCCAGTACTTC. It yields the protein CASSLSSAQETQYF.

In this sample, this clonotype turned up a few times. The chain combines TRBV6-6 with TRBJ2-3; D unresolved. This CDR3 spans 15 amino acids. In germline, CDR1 is MNHNY, CDR2 SVGAGI (reference sequence). V was pared by 0 bases and J by 6 bases, with 13 bases between. The CDR3 DNA sequence: TGTGCCAGCAGTTACTCGGGTCCCCTAGTGGATACGCAGTATTTT. Translating gives CASSYSGPLVDTQYF.

This clonotype has just a few counts. The chain combines TRBV12-5 with TRBJ1-5; 9 bases map to TRBD1. CDR3 length equals 16 residues. V lost 4 bases to trimming and J lost 6 bases; unmatched junction nucleotides: 10. From germline, CDR1 is LGHNT and CDR2 FRNRAP. The CDR3 DNA reads TGTGCTAGTGGTTCCCTCGGGACAGGGTTTTCTCAGCCCCAGCATTTT. Protein product: CASGSLGTGFSQPQHF.